One and the same sample provided the 13 T cell receptor beta chains below, sequenced in a study of post-analysis software for immune sequencing data. General study findings and limits: Five or six TRBV segments (TRBV5-6, TRBV5-1 and TRBV20-1 among them) occurred more frequently in patients than in controls.

These receptors have no identified antigens. Presence of unique molecular identifiers characterized the TCR beta cDNA libraries. TCRdb reprocessed the PCR reads via MiXCR and lists one record per CDR3 protein. The repertoire holds around 200,000 distinct CDR3 sequences, roughly 28% seen once, with roughly 3.5% in the top ten. Sequencing used blood. Receptors originate from a girl aged 2-17 years with multiple sclerosis.

In this sample, this clonotype turned up many times. The chain couples TRBV7-8 to TRBJ2-7; 15 bases map to TRBD2. Germline CDR1 is SGHVS and CDR2 is FQNEAQ. With 5 bases clipped from V and 0 bases from J, the junction kept 8 bases outside the gene matches. This CDR3 region has 18 residues. CDR3 coding DNA: TGTGCCAGCAGCCCAATGGGACTAGCGGGGGGCGTCTCCTACGAGCAGTACTTC. Translation: CASSPMGLAGGVSYEQYF. Full variable domain (outside the CDR3, taken from reference TRBV7-8 and TRBJ2-7): GAGVSQSPRYKVAKRGQDVALRCDPISGHVSLFWYQQALGQGPEFLTYFQNEAQLDKSGLPSDRFFAERPEGSVSTLKIQRTQQEDSAVYLCASSPMGLAGGVSYEQYFGPGTRLTVT.

This clonotype came up many times. The CDR3 loop reads CASSPGTGGYEQYF. CDR3 nucleotides: TGTGCCAGCAGCCCCGGGACAGGGGGCTACGAGCAGTACTTC. V gene TRBV7-2 combines with J gene TRBJ2-7; 11 bases align to TRBD1. V lost 5 bases, J lost 3 bases, and 3 bases stayed unmatched. Germline values: CDR1 SGHTA, CDR2 FQGNSA. The CDR3 extends over 14 amino acids.

Of note for this clonotype: A much larger clone is a single base away; this may be a read error. The chain combines TRBV3-1 with TRBJ2-7, with 8 bases matching TRBD2. Losses at the gene ends were 2 bases for V and 2 bases for J; bases not matched to a gene: 2. This CDR3 region has 14 residues. Germline V gene data show CDR1 as LGHDT and CDR2 as YNNKEL (reference sequence). CDR3 in amino acids: CASSQSGRPYEQYF. The DNA for the CDR3 is TGTGCCAGCAGCCAAAGCGGGAGACCCTACGAGCAGTACTTC.

This clonotype was recorded at least ten times. The chain employs TRBV20-1 and TRBJ2-3; unclear D gene. The germline V gene encodes CDR1 DFQATT and CDR2 SNEGSKA (reference sequence). This CDR3 has 13 amino acids. With 5 bases removed from V and 2 bases from J, the gap between germline ends came to 11 bases. For the CDR3, the DNA is TGCAGTGCTGCAATAGCAGCCACAGATACGCAGTATTTT. Amino acid sequence: CSAAIAATDTQYF.

This clonotype was seen repeatedly, ten times or more. The chain carries TRBV7-9 and TRBJ1-2, with 8 bases that match TRBD1. Germline values: CDR1 SEHNR, CDR2 FQNEAQ (reference sequence). The ends lost 5 bases at V and 3 bases at J; junction bases unmatched: 2. The CDR3 is 13 residues long. Written as DNA, the CDR3 is TGTGCCAGCAGCATGGACAGGGACTATGGCTACACCTTC. It yields the protein CASSMDRDYGYTF. Drawing the rest from reference TRBV7-9 and TRBJ1-2, the complete variable domain is DTGVSQNPRHKITKRGQNVTFRCDPISEHNRLYWYRQTLGQGPEFLTYFQNEAQLEKSRLLSDRFSAERPKGSFSTLEIQRTEQGDSAMYLCASSMDRDYGYTFGSGTRLTVV.

This clonotype appeared a few times. The chain links TRBV28 to TRBJ1-5, with D uncertain. V lost 4 bases, J lost 0 bases, and 10 bases lay in between. The germline CDR1 and CDR2 sequences are MDHEN and SYDVKM. The CDR3 is 15 residues long. CDR3 loop: CASSSDHGSNQPQHF. The DNA for the CDR3 is TGTGCCAGCAGTTCCGATCATGGTAGCAATCAGCCCCAGCATTTT.

This chain uses TRBV5-1 with TRBJ2-1, with D perhaps matching TRBD2 (6 bases). The CDR3 has 13 residues. V lost 5 bases and J lost 6, with 12 bases in between. In germline, CDR1 is SGHRS, CDR2 YFSETQ. This chain's CDR3 is CASRGGNPNEQFF. Written as DNA, the CDR3 is TGCGCCAGCAGGGGCGGGAACCCCAATGAGCAGTTCTTC.

The chain links TRBV12-3 or TRBV12-4 to TRBJ1-3; 7 bases are a match to TRBD1. This CDR3 region has 16 residues. V shed 6 bases, J shed 7 bases, and the junction held 15 bases outside the gene matches. CDR3: CASRSLGQIKPNTIYF. The CDR3 DNA follows: TGTGCCAGCAGATCTTTGGGACAGATAAAACCGAACACCATATATTTT.

This clonotype came up many times. J is TRBJ2-5 and V is TRBV9; D might be TRBD1 (6 bases). The CDR3 runs 18 residues. Between the trimmed V and J ends, which lost 0 bases and 4 bases, there was a span of 22 bases. The germline V gene has CDR1 SGDLS and CDR2 YYNGEE. The CDR3 region is CASSVGHGGQGIGETQYF. The CDR3 coding sequence is TGTGCCAGCAGCGTAGGACATGGGGGACAAGGTATAGGAGAGACCCAGTACTTC. Full variable domain (rest looked up from reference TRBV9 and TRBJ2-5): DSGVTQTPKHLITATGQRVTLRCSPRSGDLSVYWYQQSLDQGLQFLIQYYNGEERAKGNILERFSAQQFPDLHSELNLSSLELGDSALYFCASSVGHGGQGIGETQYFGPGTRLLVL.

The chain has TRBV7-8 and TRBJ2-4, with 7 bases fitting TRBD1. The ends lost 6 bases at V and 1 base at J; junction bases unmatched: 18. The germline CDR1 and CDR2 sequences are SGHVS and FQNEAQ. The length of the CDR3 is 19 residues. In nucleotides, the CDR3 is TGTGCCAGCAGTTCACCAGGGGGAATAAAAAATTGGGCCAAAAACATTCAGTACTTC. Residues: CASSSPGGIKNWAKNIQYF.

This clonotype was seen at least ten times. The chain combines TRBV28 with TRBJ2-1; 11 bases agree with TRBD1. The CDR3 spans 15 residues. Germline CDR1 reads MDHEN; CDR2 reads SYDVKM. V gave up 6 bases and J gave up 7 bases; unmatched junction bases: 8. For the CDR3, the DNA is TGTGCCAGCAGCCGGACAGGGGGCGCGAGAAATGAGCAGTTCTTC. Amino acid sequence: CASSRTGGARNEQFF.

This clonotype was detected ten times or more. The chain recombines TRBV7-3 with TRBJ2-1; 7 bases align to TRBD2. V was pared by 5 bases and J by 8 bases, with 15 bases of the junction left unmatched. The CDR3 runs 16 residues. The germline V gene encodes CDR1 SGHTA and CDR2 FQGTGA. As DNA, the CDR3 is TGTGCCAGCAGCCGGAGCGGGGCGTCAGGTCCTCATGAGCAGTTCTTC. Translated: CASSRSGASGPHEQFF.

In its sample, this clonotype was seen a few times. The genes are TRBV30 and TRBJ2-3; 7 bases agree with TRBD2. CDR3 length equals 14 residues. Germline loops: CDR1 GTSNPN, CDR2 SVGIG (reference sequence). Unmatched junction bases numbered 6, after V lost 3 bases and J lost 3 bases. This CDR3 is CAWSFGLETDTQYF. The CDR3 DNA is TGTGCCTGGAGCTTCGGACTAGAAACAGATACGCAGTATTTT. Looking up the rest from reference TRBV30 and TRBJ2-3 gives the full variable domain: SQTIHQWPATLVQPVGSPLSLECTVEGTSNPNLYWYRQAAGRGLQLLFYSVGIGQISSEVPQNLSASRPQDRQFILSSKKLLLSDSGFYLCAWSFGLETDTQYFGPGTRLTVL.